Listed below are T cell receptor beta chains from one sample, sequenced in a study of OX40 agonist ivuxolimab in advanced cancers. Sequencing used immunoSEQ multiplex PCR; TCRdb keeps in-frame clones, though not all of them. The sample includes about 61,000 clones, around 87% seen only once; the top ten take 1% to 1.5%. Specimen: CD4+ or CD8+ T cells sorted from blood, collected in a trial of the OX40 agonist ivuxolimab. Receptors were obtained from an adult with an advanced solid tumor such as melanoma, head and neck, liver or kidney cancer. Each CDR3 is given without its conserved first and last residue.

>TRBV11-2|TRBJ2-6
ASSQRQGWGSGANVLT
>TRBV6-5|TRBJ2-7
ASSYSGSPTYEQY
>TRBV5-1|TRBJ2-5
ASSLGLAGGRETQY
>TRBV6-1|TRBJ2-3
ASSEAVNGDTQY
>TRBV6-5|TRBJ1-1
ASTLGQGHTEAF
>TRBV5-1|TRBJ2-2
ASSLAVVGELF
>TRBV19|TRBJ2-7
ASSKGQVPREQY
>TRBV2|TRBJ2-1
AGLTYNEQF
>TRBV25-1|TRBJ2-7
ASSPSLGTSGGTYEQY
>TRBV7-9|TRBJ2-6
ASNLQGTSGANVLT
>TRBV6-1|TRBJ1-4
ASSEYPRTGKNEKLF
>TRBV18|TRBJ1-2
ASSPRAGGSGYT
>TRBV12-5|TRBJ2-3
ASGFAGRGDTQY
>TRBV7-9|TRBJ1-4
ASSLYTDNEKLF
>TRBV19|TRBJ2-5
ASSPRDPETQY
>TRBV4-1|TRBJ2-5
ASSQSPQETQY
>TRBV19|TRBJ1-5
ASSGERISGGNQPQH
>TRBV6-1|TRBJ1-6
ASRGQGPNSPLH
>TRBV10-3|TRBJ2-5
AISGAGAGETQY
>TRBV7-2|TRBJ2-3
ASSLALLAGGLTDTQY
>TRBV6-1|TRBJ1-5
ASSDYSNQPQH
>TRBV6-1|TRBJ1-4
ASSVQGAEKLF
>TRBV5-4|TRBJ1-2
ATNTRGARDYGYT
>TRBV6-1|TRBJ1-2
ASSRGRDYGYT
>TRBV15|TRBJ2-2
ATSRQGLRTGELF
>TRBV7-9|TRBJ1-1
ASSLLGNTEAF
>TRBV5-4|TRBJ2-5
ASSFRRGGFQETQY
>TRBV4-1|TRBJ1-4
ASSPPQGQSEKLF
>TRBV27|TRBJ1-2
ASSFGRQGGRHYGYT
>TRBV29-1|TRBJ2-5
SVKLRDEEGQTQY
>TRBV18|TRBJ2-3
ASSKDGGRTDTQY
>TRBV25-1|TRBJ1-2
ASSGHRGVNYGYT
>TRBV7-2|TRBJ2-5
ASSNDATPETQY
>TRBV18|TRBJ1-1
ASSPSRQNTEAF
>TRBV4-2|TRBJ1-4
ASSQAWTGEEKLF
>TRBV5-1|TRBJ2-5
ASSSGQGAETQY
>TRBV2|TRBJ1-5
ASSAHRQGNQPQH
>TRBV28|TRBJ1-1
ASSSQGGGSSRTEAF
>TRBV6-5|TRBJ1-2
ASSYRTGRYGYT
>TRBV5-4|TRBJ2-7
ASSLSSRDRVAYEQY
>TRBV19|TRBJ1-4
ASSPRGGRSNEKLF
>TRBV7-9|TRBJ2-5
ASSLRAGGETQY